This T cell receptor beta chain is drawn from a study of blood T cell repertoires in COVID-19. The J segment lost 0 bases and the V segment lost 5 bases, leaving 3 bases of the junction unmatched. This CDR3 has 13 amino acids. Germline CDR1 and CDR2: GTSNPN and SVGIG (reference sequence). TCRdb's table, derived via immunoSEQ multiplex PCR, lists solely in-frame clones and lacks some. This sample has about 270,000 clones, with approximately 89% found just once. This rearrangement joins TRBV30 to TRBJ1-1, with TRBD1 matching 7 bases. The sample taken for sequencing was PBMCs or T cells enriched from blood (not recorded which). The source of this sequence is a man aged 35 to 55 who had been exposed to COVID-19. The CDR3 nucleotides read TGTGCCTGGGAGACAGGGATGAACACTGAAGCTTTCTTT. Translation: CAWETGMNTEAFF.